A selection of T cell receptor beta chains follows, all from one sample in a study of cytomegalovirus exposure and HLA in healthy donors. Some clones are missing from TCRdb's copy, which holds only in-frame ones; the method was immunoSEQ multiplex PCR. The table lists 150,000 or so clones, roughly 77% of them singletons. Input material: PBMCs. The receptors were sampled from a young man in good health and CMV-seropositive. Both conserved end residues are part of each CDR3. Each record gives: clone size, D gene, V gene, J gene, CDR3 protein, CDR3 DNA. The D gene is left open where the match is weak. Part of the rows lack a size; the others show once, few, many or a class for expanded clones.

NA	TRBD1	TRBV4-1	TRBJ2-7	CASSPGQGVYEQYF	TGCGCCAGCAGCCCAGGACAGGGGGTGTACGAGCAGTACTTC
NA	NA	TRBV5-6	TRBJ1-5	CASSLAGTLSNQPQHF	TGTGCCAGCAGCCTGGCCGGGACACTTAGCAATCAGCCCCAGCATTTT
NA	TRBD1	TRBV4-3	TRBJ1-4	CASSKGQGVEKLFF	TGCGCCAGCAGCAAGGGACAGGGGGTTGAAAAACTGTTTTTT
NA	TRBD1	TRBV28	TRBJ1-4	CAGRTGTHEKLFF	TGTGCCGGCCGGACAGGGACTCATGAAAAACTGTTTTTT
NA	TRBD1	TRBV27	TRBJ2-1	CASSGQLSYNEQFF	TGTGCCAGCTCGGGACAGCTGTCCTACAATGAGCAGTTCTTC
NA	NA	TRBV23-1	TRBJ2-7	CASTPPGGEQYF	TGCGCCAGCACTCCCCCCGGGGGCGAGCAGTACTTC
NA	NA	TRBV5-1	TRBJ1-6	CASSWAGDYNSPLHF	TGCGCCAGCAGCTGGGCCGGGGACTATAATTCACCCCTCCACTTT
NA	TRBD2	TRBV27	TRBJ2-3	CASSLLASGSKDTQYF	TGTGCCAGCAGTTTATTGGCTAGCGGGAGTAAAGATACGCAGTATTTT
NA	NA	TRBV5-4	TRBJ1-5	CASSLGGTLGQPQHF	TGTGCCAGCAGCTTGGGCGGGACCCTAGGGCAGCCCCAGCATTTT
NA	TRBD1	TRBV5-4	TRBJ1-1	CASSVGQGALSTEAFF	TGTGCCAGCAGCGTGGGACAGGGGGCTTTGAGCACTGAAGCTTTCTTT
NA	NA	TRBV5-6	TRBJ2-5	CASSLMPGRRQETQYF	TGTGCCAGCAGCTTAATGCCAGGGCGAAGGCAAGAGACCCAGTACTTC
NA	NA	TRBV6-1	TRBJ1-2	CASSDSGNYGYTF	TGTGCCAGCAGTGACTCCGGGAACTATGGCTACACCTTC
NA	TRBD1	TRBV7-9	TRBJ1-4	CALDTGGSTNEKLFF	TGTGCCCTTGACACAGGGGGTTCAACTAATGAAAAACTGTTTTTT
NA	TRBD1	TRBV5-1	TRBJ1-2	CASSLGGQNYNYGYTF	TGCGCCAGCAGCTTGGGGGGACAGAATTATAACTATGGCTACACCTTC
once	NA	TRBV7-9	TRBJ1-4	CASSLDSPPTNEKLFF	TGTGCCAGCAGCTTAGACAGCCCTCCAACTAATGAAAAACTGTTTTTT
NA	TRBD2	TRBV28	TRBJ2-7	CASSSTSGTYEQYF	TGTGCCAGCAGTTCCACTAGCGGGACGTACGAGCAGTACTTC
NA	TRBD1	TRBV13	TRBJ1-2	CASSTPTGMDGYTF	TGTGCCAGCAGCACCCCGACAGGGATGGATGGCTACACCTTC
NA	TRBD1	TRBV10-3	TRBJ2-7	CAIRGQGLYEQYF	TGTGCCATCAGGGGACAGGGCCTTTACGAGCAGTACTTC
NA	NA	TRBV4-1	TRBJ2-3	CASSQERWGDTDTQYF	TGCGCCAGCAGCCAAGAGAGGTGGGGCGACACAGATACGCAGTATTTT
NA	NA	TRBV7-8	TRBJ1-2	CASSLTTPNYGYTF	TGTGCCAGCAGCCTAACGACACCTAACTATGGCTACACCTTC